The 30 T cell receptor beta chains given below trace back to one sample, sequenced in a study of blood T cell repertoires in COVID-19. Profiled with immunoSEQ multiplex PCR; TCRdb holds only in-frame clones, not every one. This sample has approximately 250,000 clones, with 84% found just once. Sequenced: peripheral blood. These receptors came from a human donor in a cohort sampled during active COVID-19.

This chain links TRBV18 with TRBJ2-1, with 10 bases identical to TRBD2. V gave up 4 bases and J gave up 4 bases; unmatched junction bases: 4. This CDR3 spans 15 amino acids. Germline V gene sequence: CDR1 KGHSH, CDR2 LQKENI. In nucleotides, the CDR3 is TGTGCCAGCTCACAAGAGCGGGGGGGGTACAATGAGCAGTTCTTC. The encoded protein is CASSQERGGYNEQFF.

The chain carries TRBV6-5 and TRBJ2-2; a weak D match, TRBD1 (6 bases). V was shortened by 7 bases and J by 1 base, with 13 bases between the two germline ends. CDR3 size: 15 residues. Per germline, CDR1 MNHEY and CDR2 SVGAGI. CDR3 residues: CASIITGMNTGELFF. The CDR3 DNA sequence: TGTGCCAGCATTATTACAGGGATGAACACCGGGGAGCTGTTTTTT.

This clone was seen only a few times. The rearrangement links TRBV6-5 to TRBJ1-2; D gene unclear. The CDR3 is made up of 13 amino acids. V was cut by 4 bases and J by 5 bases, with 11 bases left in between. The germline CDR1 and CDR2 sequences are MNHEY and SVGAGI. The CDR3 loop is CASSLTVGYGYTF. Written as DNA, the CDR3 is TGTGCCAGCAGTTTAACGGTCGGGTATGGCTACACCTTC.

The chain recombines TRBV6-5 with TRBJ1-2; TRBD1 aligns across 8 bases. Germline CDR1 reads MNHEY; CDR2 reads SVGAGI. With 7 bases clipped from V and 4 bases from J, the junction kept 11 bases outside the gene matches. The CDR3 loop spans 15 amino acids. CDR3 sequence: CASMIAGGNAYGYTF. CDR3 DNA sequence: TGTGCCAGCATGATTGCAGGGGGCAACGCCTATGGCTACACCTTC.

V and J are TRBV5-7 and TRBJ2-7, with TRBD2 identical over 7 bases. TRBV5-7 belongs to the ORF category, with a function that is uncertain. This CDR3 has 14 amino acids. Unmatched junction bases numbered 9, after V lost 5 bases and J lost 4 bases. The CDR3 bases are TGTGCCAGCAGGCCAGCGGGGACCTCATACGAGCAGTACTTC. It encodes CASRPAGTSYEQYF.

The chain has TRBV10-3 and TRBJ1-6; 8 bases align to TRBD1. This CDR3 is 14 amino acids long. Germline CDR1 and CDR2: ENHRY and SYGVKD. V dropped 8 bases and J dropped 6; count of bases not matched to a gene: 6. CDR3 coding DNA: TGTGCCATCGGCGGGACAGGCGTTAATTCACCCCTCCACTTT. As protein: CAIGGTGVNSPLHF.

This clone was observed once. The chain employs TRBV3-1 (or the pseudogene TRBV3-2) and TRBJ2-1, with 8 bases fitting TRBD2. CDR3 length: 15 residues. V lost 1 base, J lost 7 bases, and 6 bases stayed unmatched. Germline CDR1 LGHDT, CDR2 YNNKEL (reference sequence). The CDR3, as DNA: TGTGCCAGCAGCCAAGGACTAGCGATTAGGAATGAGCAGTTCTTC. Residues: CASSQGLAIRNEQFF.

The chain couples TRBV15 to TRBJ2-7; no definite D call. V lost 0 bases and J 9 bases, leaving 15 bases between the germline ends. The CDR3 spans 14 residues. CDR1 and CDR2 (germline): LNHNV, YYDKDF (reference sequence). DNA of the CDR3: TGTGCCACCAGCAGAGATCTAAGCAGCGACGGGCAGTACTTC. This encodes CATSRDLSSDGQYF.

Written as DNA, the CDR3 is TGCGCCAGCAGCGGCGGGTTAGCGGGGGGGTACACAGATACGCAGTATTTT. Amino acid sequence: CASSGGLAGGYTDTQYF. This chain joins TRBV5-1 and TRBJ2-3; 11 bases are a match to TRBD2. The CDR3 consists of 17 residues. Trimming removed 4 bases from V and 2 bases from J; junction bases left unmatched: 9. Germline CDR1 SGHRS, CDR2 YFSETQ.

The rearrangement links TRBV27 to TRBJ2-1, with 10 bases lining up with TRBD1. CDR1 MNHEY and CDR2 SMNVEV come from the germline V gene (reference sequence). This CDR3 is 15 amino acids long. V lost 3 bases to trimming and J lost 10 bases; unmatched junction nucleotides: 9. In DNA, the CDR3 is TGTGCCAGCAGTTTCTGGGACAGGGGTCCACTCGAGCAGTTCTTC. Residues: CASSFWDRGPLEQFF.

Details on this clone: A much larger clone differs from this one at a single base, so this may be a read error. The V and J genes are TRBV5-8 and TRBJ1-1; maybe TRBD1 (5 bases). Germline CDR1 is SGHTS and CDR2 is YDEGEE. This CDR3 is built from 13 residues. V was pared by 3 bases and J by 0 bases, with 6 bases between. The CDR3 region has the DNA TGTGCCAGCAGCTCAGGGTTGAACACTGAAGCTTTCTTT. It encodes CASSSGLNTEAFF.

Points on this clone: One junction end does not reproduce the germline sequence, and a read error may be involved. The gene calls are TRBV7-7 and TRBJ2-5; 11 nucleotides line up with TRBD2. The CDR3 covers 14 residues. Germline V lookup: CDR1 SSHAT, CDR2 FNYEAQ (reference sequence). Written as DNA, the CDR3 is TGTGCTAGCAGTCTCGGACTAGCGGGAGAGACCCAGTACTTC. It translates to CASSLGLAGETQYF.

This sequence joins TRBV6-1 and TRBJ1-2; D remains ambiguous. The CDR3 sequence is 15 residues long. CDR1 and CDR2 (germline): MNHNS, SASEGT. V lost 2 bases and J 5 bases, leaving 15 bases between the germline ends. Here the CDR3 reads CASSERGALPYGYTF. In nucleotides, the CDR3 is TGTGCCAGCAGTGAACGAGGAGCGCTTCCTTATGGCTACACCTTC.

V is TRBV7-9 and J is TRBJ2-5, with D uncertain. The CDR3 is 12 amino acids. Trimming removed 6 bases at V and 12 bases at J, with 17 bases between. The germline V gene has CDR1 SEHNR and CDR2 FQNEAQ (reference sequence). CDR3 in DNA: TGTGCCAGCAGGCACCCTGCCGACGAGGAGTACTTC. It specifies CASRHPADEEYF. Variable domain in full (rest from reference TRBV7-9 and TRBJ2-5): DTGVSQNPRHKITKRGQNVTFRCDPISEHNRLYWYRQTLGQGPEFLTYFQNEAQLEKSRLLSDRFSAERPKGSFSTLEIQRTEQGDSAMYLCASRHPADEEYFGPGTRLLVL.

The gene calls are TRBV9 and TRBJ2-3, with 9 bases that match TRBD2. There are 16 residues in the CDR3. CDR1 is SGDLS and CDR2 is YYNGEE in the germline V gene. J gave up 0 bases and V 3 bases, and 5 bases lay outside the gene matches. CDR3 residues: CASSAASGTSTDTQYF. The CDR3 nucleotides read TGTGCCAGCAGCGCAGCTAGCGGGACTAGCACAGATACGCAGTATTTT.

This chain uses TRBV9 with TRBJ1-3; the match to TRBD1 covers 8 bases. Losses at the gene ends were 3 bases for V and 3 bases for J; bases not matched to a gene: 8. The V gene's germline CDR1 is SGDLS and CDR2 YYNGEE. The CDR3 has 16 amino acids. This chain's CDR3 is CASSGGTGGIGNTIYF. CDR3 nucleotides: TGTGCCAGCAGCGGAGGGACAGGCGGCATTGGAAACACCATATATTTT.

V usage is TRBV5-1 and J usage is TRBJ2-5; no clear D. The V and J ends lost 4 bases and 5 bases respectively, with 12 bases between them. Germline CDR1 and CDR2: SGHRS and YFSETQ. The CDR3 loop spans 13 amino acids. The CDR3 is CASSPRPQETQYF. Here the CDR3 DNA reads TGCGCCAGCAGCCCCAGACCACAGGAGACCCAGTACTTC. Using reference TRBV5-1 and TRBJ2-5 for the parts outside the CDR3, the full variable domain is KAGVTQTPRYLIKTRGQQVTLSCSPISGHRSVSWYQQTPGQGLQFLFEYFSETQRNKGNFPGRFSGRQFSNSRSEMNVSTLELGDSALYLCASSPRPQETQYFGPGTRLLVL.

This clone was detected only a few times. V is TRBV11-2 and J is TRBJ2-2; no clear D gene. V lost 1 base to trimming and J lost 8 bases, with 5 bases between them. Germline V gene lookup returns CDR1 SGHAT and CDR2 FQNNGV. The CDR3 sequence is 12 residues long. The CDR3 bases are TGTGCCAGCAGCTTAGGGCCGGGGGAGCTGTTTTTT. This translates into CASSLGPGELFF.

This chain uses TRBV5-1 with TRBJ2-3; tentative D call: TRBD2 (5 bases). CDR3 length: 16 residues. Trimming pared 0 bases from V and 5 bases from J, leaving 16 bases between. CDR1 and CDR2 (germline): SGHRS, YFSETQ. The CDR3 DNA reads as TGCGCCAGCAGCTTGGAAGACCTCCGGGGTGGAGATACGCAGTATTTT. As protein: CASSLEDLRGGDTQYF.

The rearrangement uses TRBV5-6 and TRBJ2-5; TRBD1 agrees at 7 bases. V gave up 4 bases and J gave up 2 bases; unmatched junction bases: 2. Per the germline V gene, CDR1 is SGHDT and CDR2 is YYEEEE. The length of the CDR3 is 13 residues. The CDR3 nucleotides are TGTGCCAGCAGCCCGGGACAGCAAGAGACCCAGTACTTC. Protein sequence: CASSPGQQETQYF.

The V and J genes are TRBV25-1 and TRBJ2-5; possible D gene TRBD1, 6 bases. The CDR3 extends over 14 amino acids. V lost 2 bases and J lost 4, with 11 bases in between. Looked up from germline, CDR1 is MGHDK and CDR2 is SYGVNS. The CDR3 is CASSEGGPRETQYF. The CDR3 DNA reads TGTGCCAGCAGTGAAGGGGGCCCCCGAGAGACCCAGTACTTC.

This clone has a handful of counts. This chain joins TRBV3-1 (or the pseudogene TRBV3-2) and TRBJ1-6, with 7 bases that match TRBD1. Germline values: CDR1 LGHDT, CDR2 YNNKEL (reference sequence). V lost 0 bases and J lost 7; bases outside the gene matches: 6. The length of the CDR3 is 16 residues. In DNA form, the CDR3 reads TGTGCCAGCAGCCAAGATCTAGGGACAGTCAATTCACCCCTCCACTTT. Encoded protein: CASSQDLGTVNSPLHF.

The gene calls are TRBV19 and TRBJ2-7, with a weak D call TRBD1 (6 bases). In germline, CDR1 is LNHDA, CDR2 SQIVND (reference sequence). The CDR3 totals 16 residues. The V and J ends lost 4 bases and 3 bases respectively, with 19 bases between them. The CDR3 nucleotides are TGTGCCAGTAGTAGTTCAACAGGGATTTTGGGCTACGAGCAGTACTTC. This gives the protein CASSSSTGILGYEQYF.

This clone showed up just once. V is TRBV2 and J is TRBJ1-3; tentatively, D is TRBD1 (5 bases). The germline gives CDR1 SNHLY, CDR2 FYNNEI. The CDR3 length is 16 residues. Trimming left V 0 bases short and J 4 bases short, with 13 bases between. CDR3 sequence: CASSEALPWTGNTIYF. CDR3 nucleotides: TGTGCCAGCAGTGAAGCCCTTCCCTGGACAGGAAACACCATATATTTT.

The chain recombines TRBV7-3 with TRBJ2-2; D gene uncertain. V was pared by 2 bases and J by 5 bases, with 9 bases between. CDR3 length equals 14 residues. CDR1 SGHTA and CDR2 FQGTGA come from the germline V gene. This CDR3 reads CASSLSPGTGELFF. The CDR3 DNA reads TGTGCCAGCAGCTTATCCCCCGGGACCGGGGAGCTGTTTTTT.

This chain uses TRBV14 with TRBJ2-7, with D perhaps matching TRBD1 (6 bases). There are 16 residues in the CDR3. V lost 8 bases to trimming and J lost 4 bases, with 24 bases between them. Germline V gene sequence: CDR1 SGHDN, CDR2 FVKESK. CDR3 sequence: CASGGQTGRGGYEQYF. The CDR3, as DNA: TGTGCCAGCGGGGGCCAAACAGGGAGAGGCGGGTACGAGCAGTACTTC.

The CDR3 DNA is TGCGCCAGCAGCTTGGGTACCAGAACAGATACGCAGTATTTT. It encodes CASSLGTRTDTQYF. The V and J genes are TRBV5-1 and TRBJ2-3; D uncertain. With 0 bases removed from V and 3 bases from J, the gap between germline ends came to 8 bases. Germline V lookup: CDR1 SGHRS, CDR2 YFSETQ. The CDR3 is made up of 14 amino acids.

This sequence joins TRBV27 and TRBJ2-3; D may be TRBD2 (7 bases). V lost 8 bases and J lost 1, with 13 bases in between. The V gene's germline CDR1 is MNHEY and CDR2 SMNVEV (reference sequence). The CDR3 covers 14 residues. In nucleotides, the CDR3 is TGTGCCAGCGCCCGGGGGGCCGGCACAGATACGCAGTATTTT. Encoded protein: CASARGAGTDTQYF.

This clone has only a few counts. The chain recombines TRBV18 with TRBJ2-7, with D perhaps matching TRBD1 (5 bases). This CDR3 is 13 amino acids long. Trimming left V 5 bases short and J 2 bases short, with 10 bases between. Germline V gives CDR1 KGHSH, CDR2 LQKENI. CDR3 sequence (DNA): TGTGCCAGCTCAATAACGACAGCCTACGAGCAGTACTTC. It translates to CASSITTAYEQYF.

This clone was counted between two and nine times. The gene calls are TRBV29-1 and TRBJ1-2, with 9 nucleotides matching TRBD1. V lost 8 bases, J lost 7 bases, and 8 bases stayed unmatched. The CDR3 totals 12 residues. Germline V CDR1 and CDR2: SQVTM, ANQGSEA. The CDR3 here is CSWETGGGGYTF. In DNA, the CDR3 is TGCAGCTGGGAGACAGGGGGTGGTGGCTACACCTTC.